Following are 18 T cell receptor beta chains from one sample sequenced in a study of cytomegalovirus exposure and HLA in healthy donors. PCR amplification relied on 60 Vbeta primers (plus 13 Jbeta primers). Sequencing used immunoSEQ multiplex PCR; TCRdb keeps in-frame clones, though not all of them. In the table there are about 120,000 clones, 60% to 75% of which are singletons. The sequenced material came from PBMCs. Receptor source: a woman aged 40 to 50 in good health and CMV-seropositive.

The chain joins TRBV7-2 to TRBJ2-1; TRBD2 might be the D (6 bases). Germline CDR1 and CDR2: SGHTA and FQGNSA. This CDR3 is 14 amino acids long. With 7 bases removed from V and 5 bases from J, the gap between germline ends came to 15 bases. The CDR3, as DNA: TGTGCCAGCAAACGGCGGGAATATAACAATGAGCAGTTCTTC. Protein: CASKRREYNNEQFF.

The genes are TRBV6-6 and TRBJ1-2, with D unclear. CDR3 length: 13 residues. Germline loops: CDR1 MNHNY, CDR2 SVGAGI (reference sequence). V lost 9 bases and J lost 0, with 11 bases in between. The CDR3 bases are TGTGCCAGTTCAAATTCCCCTAACTATGGCTACACCTTC. Translation: CASSNSPNYGYTF.

V is TRBV18 and J is TRBJ1-2; 7 bases are shared with TRBD1. V lost 2 bases to trimming and J lost 5 bases; unmatched junction nucleotides: 11. The germline V gene encodes CDR1 KGHSH and CDR2 LQKENI. This CDR3 is built from 16 residues. The DNA of the CDR3 is TGTGCCAGCTCACCAGAAGACAGGGAGTTCTATTATGGCTACACCTTC. It encodes CASSPEDREFYYGYTF.

The V call is TRBV6-5, the J call TRBJ1-2; 7 nucleotides line up with TRBD1. The CDR3 is 13 residues long. Per the germline V gene, CDR1 is MNHEY and CDR2 is SVGAGI. The V segment lost 6 bases and the J segment 10 bases; nucleotides outside the gene matches: 11. This CDR3 is CASRFGTEGVYTF. The CDR3 bases are TGTGCCAGCAGATTCGGGACAGAGGGGGTCTACACCTTC.

J is TRBJ1-5 and V is TRBV9; D might be TRBD1 (5 bases). The V gene's germline CDR1 is SGDLS and CDR2 YYNGEE. The CDR3 totals 15 residues. V was cut by 1 base and J by 4 bases, with 12 bases left in between. CDR3 sequence reads: CASSVSDTGNQPQHF. The CDR3 nucleotides are TGTGCCAGCAGCGTATCGGACACTGGGAATCAGCCCCAGCATTTT.

This clone was recorded once. This sequence joins TRBV29-1 and TRBJ2-3; D perhaps matches TRBD1 (6 bases). Deletions cut 6 bases from V and 4 bases from J, with 14 bases between. Germline lookup yields CDR1 SQVTM and CDR2 ANQGSEA. The CDR3 has 13 residues. The CDR3 reads CSVDSVGADTQYF. CDR3 coding DNA: TGCAGCGTGGACAGCGTTGGGGCAGATACGCAGTATTTT.

The chain employs TRBV7-9 and TRBJ2-5; D may be TRBD1 (6 bases). The DNA end is more similar to TRBJ2-7, so the J call may be wrong. Germline values: CDR1 SEHNR, CDR2 FQNEAQ (reference sequence). The CDR3 is 15 residues long. The CDR3 nucleotides are TGTGCCAGCAGCTTAGTGGCTACAGGGTTCGACGAGCAGTACTTC. Protein: CASSLVATGFDEQYF.

V and J are TRBV30 and TRBJ2-3; 7 nucleotides align to TRBD2. The CDR3 totals 14 residues. Germline V gene data show CDR1 as GTSNPN and CDR2 as SVGIG (reference sequence). V lost 6 bases and J lost 6; bases outside the gene matches: 12. CDR3 region: CACPPTSSGDTQYF. The CDR3 nucleotides read TGTGCCTGCCCCCCGACTAGCTCCGGCGATACGCAGTATTTT.

This clone was counted a single time. The rearrangement links TRBV6-5 to TRBJ2-7; TRBD1 might be the D (5 bases). Trimming stripped 6 bases from V and 4 bases from J, with 16 bases between. This CDR3 contains 14 residues. Germline CDR1 and CDR2: MNHEY and SVGAGI. DNA of the CDR3: TGTGCCAGCAGCCTAAGGGGCCTTCAGTACGAGCAGTACTTC. Its translation is CASSLRGLQYEQYF.

The chain has TRBV30 and TRBJ2-7; D may be TRBD2 (6 bases). Germline CDR1 and CDR2: GTSNPN and SVGIG (reference sequence). V lost 5 bases and J lost 7, with 18 bases in between. The CDR3 is 13 residues long. CDR3 residues: CAWASVRVGEQYF. The CDR3 nucleotides read TGTGCCTGGGCTAGCGTAAGGGTAGGGGAGCAGTACTTC. Drawing the rest from reference TRBV30 and TRBJ2-7, the complete variable domain is SQTIHQWPATLVQPVGSPLSLECTVEGTSNPNLYWYRQAAGRGLQLLFYSVGIGQISSEVPQNLSASRPQDRQFILSSKKLLLSDSGFYLCAWASVRVGEQYFGPGTRLTVT.

The DNA for the CDR3 is TGTGCCAGTAGTATAGTATCAGCGGGGGTGGGGTACAATGAGCAGTTCTTC. Translated, it gives CASSIVSAGVGYNEQFF. The rearrangement uses TRBV19 and TRBJ2-1, with 8 positions matching TRBD2. The CDR3 sequence is 17 residues long. V trimming: 1 base; J trimming: 4 bases; junction bases outside the gene matches: 9. The germline CDR1 and CDR2 sequences are LNHDA and SQIVND (reference sequence).

The rearrangement uses TRBV30 and TRBJ1-2; no firm D call. Trimming stripped 3 bases from V and 6 bases from J, with 11 bases between. Germline V lookup: CDR1 GTSNPN, CDR2 SVGIG (reference sequence). This CDR3 is 12 amino acids long. CDR3 sequence (DNA): TGTGCCTGGAGGGGAGGCGGGAATGGCTACACCTTC. Its protein product is CAWRGGGNGYTF.

This chain links TRBV7-3 with TRBJ2-4; 11 bases match TRBD1. V lost 5 bases to trimming and J lost 7 bases; unmatched junction nucleotides: 10. The CDR3 sequence is 16 residues long. Germline CDR1 is SGHTA and CDR2 is FQGTGA. For the CDR3, the DNA is TGTGCCAGCAGCCGGCTCGGGACAGGGGGAGAGAACATTCAGTACTTC. It yields the protein CASSRLGTGGENIQYF.

The V call is TRBV29-1, the J call TRBJ2-3; 9 bases match TRBD1. With V trimmed by 3 bases and J by 2 bases, 6 bases remained unmatched. Looked up from germline, CDR1 is SQVTM and CDR2 is ANQGSEA. This CDR3 comprises 15 residues. The CDR3 DNA follows: TGCAGCGTTGATGCGGACAGGGGCTCCACAGATACGCAGTATTTT. This codes for CSVDADRGSTDTQYF.

This clone was observed once. The chain joins TRBV6-4 to TRBJ2-3; 11 positions agree with TRBD2. This CDR3 spans 16 amino acids. Trimming took 3 bases from V and 4 from J; bases not matched to a gene: 6. Looked up from germline, CDR1 is MRHNA and CDR2 is SNTAGT. The CDR3 loop is CASSDGASGGPDTQYF. DNA for the CDR3: TGTGCCAGCAGTGATGGCGCTAGCGGGGGGCCAGATACGCAGTATTTT.

This clone has a handful of counts. The chain joins TRBV27 to TRBJ1-6, with 8 bases fitting TRBD1. Losses at the gene ends were 8 bases for V and 8 bases for J; bases not matched to a gene: 5. This CDR3 has 13 amino acids. Per germline, CDR1 MNHEY and CDR2 SMNVEV (reference sequence). CDR3 protein: CASGEQGDSPLHF. CDR3 DNA: TGTGCCAGCGGGGAACAGGGGGATTCACCCCTCCACTTT.

The chain couples TRBV5-1 to TRBJ2-7; TRBD2 matches 7 bases. J lost 1 base, V lost 4 bases, and 8 bases had no gene match. The CDR3 has 15 amino acids. Looked up from germline, CDR1 is SGHRS and CDR2 is YFSETQ. Written as DNA, the CDR3 is TGCGCCAGCAGCCGGGGGGTTGTAGGATCCTACGAGCAGTACTTC. Translating it yields CASSRGVVGSYEQYF.

The chain couples TRBV30 to TRBJ2-7; possibly TRBD2 for D (6 bases). The V gene lost 3 bases and the J gene lost 7 bases, with 13 bases spanning the gap. This CDR3 is built from 12 residues. CDR1 and CDR2 (germline): GTSNPN, SVGIG (reference sequence). As DNA, the CDR3 is TGTGCCTGGAGGGAGGGACGGCTTGAGCAGTACTTC. This codes for CAWREGRLEQYF.